This T cell receptor (beta chain) was sequenced for a study of cytomegalovirus exposure and HLA in healthy donors. PCR primers comprised 60 Vbeta and 13 Jbeta primers. Here immunoSEQ multiplex PCR was the method, and the copy in TCRdb shows in-frame clones only, minus some. The table includes some 130,000 clones, over 70% detected once. V was clipped by 8 bases and J by 7 bases; unmatched bases: 5. The CDR3 sequence is 11 residues long. The germline V gene encodes CDR1 SQVTM and CDR2 ANQGSEA. With respect to this clone: Its target is not known.

Notes on the study in general: More clonal expansion characterized HLA-associated TCR beta chains than equally common others in a later analysis. In an earlier analysis, most TCR beta V segments were productive about 87% or about 30% of the time.

The chain carries TRBV29-1 and TRBJ2-1, with 7 bases fitting TRBD2. The sequenced sample was PBMCs. The TCR was taken from a woman under 30 in good health and CMV-seronegative. CDR3 DNA: TGCAGCCCTCGCGGGGGAAATGAGCAGTTCTTC. Its translation: CSPRGGNEQFF.